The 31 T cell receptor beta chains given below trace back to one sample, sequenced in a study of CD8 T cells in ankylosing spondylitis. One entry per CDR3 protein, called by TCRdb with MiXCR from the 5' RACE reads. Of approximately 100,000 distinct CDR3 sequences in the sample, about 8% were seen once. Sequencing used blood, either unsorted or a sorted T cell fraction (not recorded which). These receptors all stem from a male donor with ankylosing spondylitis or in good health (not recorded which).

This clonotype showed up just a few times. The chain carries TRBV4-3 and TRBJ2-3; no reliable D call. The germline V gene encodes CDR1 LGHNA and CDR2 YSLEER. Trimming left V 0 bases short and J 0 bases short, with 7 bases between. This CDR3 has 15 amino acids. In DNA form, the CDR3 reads TGCGCCAGCAGCCAAGAAAAGGGAAGCACAGATACGCAGTATTTT. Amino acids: CASSQEKGSTDTQYF.

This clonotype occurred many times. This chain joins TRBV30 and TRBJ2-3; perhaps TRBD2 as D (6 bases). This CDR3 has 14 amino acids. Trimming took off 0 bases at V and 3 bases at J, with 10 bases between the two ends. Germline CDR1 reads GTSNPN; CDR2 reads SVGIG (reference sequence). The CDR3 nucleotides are TGTGCCTGGAGTGTAGGCGGGGCGACAGATACGCAGTATTTT. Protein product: CAWSVGGATDTQYF.

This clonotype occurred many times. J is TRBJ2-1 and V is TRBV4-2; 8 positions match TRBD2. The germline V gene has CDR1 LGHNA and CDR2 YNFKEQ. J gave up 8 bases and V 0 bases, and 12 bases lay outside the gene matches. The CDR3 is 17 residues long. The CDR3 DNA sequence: TGTGCCAGCAGCCAAGATGTGGGGCGGGGGGCCAAGGATGAGCAGTTCTTC. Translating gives CASSQDVGRGAKDEQFF.

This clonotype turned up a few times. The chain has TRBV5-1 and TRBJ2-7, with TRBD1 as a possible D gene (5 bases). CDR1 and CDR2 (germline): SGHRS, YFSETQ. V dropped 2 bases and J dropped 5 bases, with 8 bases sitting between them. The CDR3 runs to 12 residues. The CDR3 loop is CASSLGADEQYF. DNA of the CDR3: TGCGCCAGCAGCTTAGGGGCGGACGAGCAGTACTTC.

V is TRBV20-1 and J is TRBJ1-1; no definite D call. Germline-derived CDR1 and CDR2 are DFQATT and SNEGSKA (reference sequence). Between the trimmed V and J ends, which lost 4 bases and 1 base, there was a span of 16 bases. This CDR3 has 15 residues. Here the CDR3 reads CSAKVLGLWNTEAFF. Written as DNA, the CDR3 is TGCAGTGCTAAGGTTCTGGGTCTCTGGAACACTGAAGCTTTCTTT.

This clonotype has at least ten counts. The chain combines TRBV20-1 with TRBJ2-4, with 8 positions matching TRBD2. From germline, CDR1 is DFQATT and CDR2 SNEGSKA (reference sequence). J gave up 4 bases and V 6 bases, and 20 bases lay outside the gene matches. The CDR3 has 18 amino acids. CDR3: CSAQGASGLKGFKNIQYF. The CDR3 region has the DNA TGCAGTGCGCAGGGAGCTAGCGGGCTGAAGGGCTTTAAAAACATTCAGTACTTC.

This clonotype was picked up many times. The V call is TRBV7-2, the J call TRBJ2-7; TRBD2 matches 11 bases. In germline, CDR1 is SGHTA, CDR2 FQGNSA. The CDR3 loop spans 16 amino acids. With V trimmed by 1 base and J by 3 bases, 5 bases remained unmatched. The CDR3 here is CASSLDASGRHYEQYF. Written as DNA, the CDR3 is TGTGCCAGCAGCTTAGATGCTAGCGGGAGGCACTACGAGCAGTACTTC.

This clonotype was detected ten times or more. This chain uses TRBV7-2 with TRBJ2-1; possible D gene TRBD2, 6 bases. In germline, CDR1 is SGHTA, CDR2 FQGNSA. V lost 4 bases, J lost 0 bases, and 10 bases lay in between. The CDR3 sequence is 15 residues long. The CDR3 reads CASSSQRVSYNEQFF. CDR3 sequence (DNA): TGTGCCAGCAGCTCTCAGCGGGTCTCCTACAATGAGCAGTTCTTC.

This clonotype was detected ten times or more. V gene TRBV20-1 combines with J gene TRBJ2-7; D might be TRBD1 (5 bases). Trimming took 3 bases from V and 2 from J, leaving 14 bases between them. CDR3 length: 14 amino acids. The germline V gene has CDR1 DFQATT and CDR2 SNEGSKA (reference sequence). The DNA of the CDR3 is TGCAGTGCTAGCGTTCCGGCCAGGGCCTACGAGCAGTACTTC. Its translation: CSASVPARAYEQYF.

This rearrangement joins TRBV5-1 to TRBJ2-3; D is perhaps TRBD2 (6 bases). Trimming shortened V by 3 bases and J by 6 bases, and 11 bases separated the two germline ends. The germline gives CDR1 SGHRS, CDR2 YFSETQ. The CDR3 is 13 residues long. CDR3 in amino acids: CASSSPGGDTQYF. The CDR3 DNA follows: TGCGCCAGCAGCTCACCAGGAGGGGATACGCAGTATTTT. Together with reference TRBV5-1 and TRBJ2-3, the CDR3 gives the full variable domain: KAGVTQTPRYLIKTRGQQVTLSCSPISGHRSVSWYQQTPGQGLQFLFEYFSETQRNKGNFPGRFSGRQFSNSRSEMNVSTLELGDSALYLCASSSPGGDTQYFGPGTRLTVL.

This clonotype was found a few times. The CDR3: CASSQDPGLANEQFF. Here the CDR3 DNA reads TGTGCCAGCAGCCAAGACCCAGGATTGGCCAATGAGCAGTTCTTC. The chain couples TRBV4-2 to TRBJ2-1; D not resolved. Trimming removed 0 bases at V and 6 bases at J, with 12 bases between. Germline V gives CDR1 LGHNA, CDR2 YNFKEQ. This CDR3 has 15 amino acids.

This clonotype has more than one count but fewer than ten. In DNA, the CDR3 is TGTGCCAGCAGCTTAGCTAGGGCAGTCAATGAGCAGTTCTTC. Translation gives CASSLARAVNEQFF. The chain joins TRBV7-8 to TRBJ2-1; D ambiguous. V lost 0 bases to trimming and J lost 6 bases, with 9 bases between them. Per germline, CDR1 SGHVS and CDR2 FQNEAQ. The CDR3 length is 14 residues. The full variable domain, completed using reference TRBV7-8 and TRBJ2-1, is GAGVSQSPRYKVAKRGQDVALRCDPISGHVSLFWYQQALGQGPEFLTYFQNEAQLDKSGLPSDRFFAERPEGSVSTLKIQRTQQEDSAVYLCASSLARAVNEQFFGPGTRLTVL.

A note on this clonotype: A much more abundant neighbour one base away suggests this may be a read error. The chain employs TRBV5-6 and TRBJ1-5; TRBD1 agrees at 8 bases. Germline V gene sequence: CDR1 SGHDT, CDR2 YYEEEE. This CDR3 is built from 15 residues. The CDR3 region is CAGSGTGMHNQPQHF. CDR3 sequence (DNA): TGTGCCGGCAGCGGGACAGGAATGCACAATCAGCCCCAGCATTTT.

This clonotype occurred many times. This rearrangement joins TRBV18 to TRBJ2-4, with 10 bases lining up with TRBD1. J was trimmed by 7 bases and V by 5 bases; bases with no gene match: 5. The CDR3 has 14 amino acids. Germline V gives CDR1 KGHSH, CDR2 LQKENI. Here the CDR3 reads CASSRQGAENIQYF. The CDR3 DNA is TGTGCCAGCTCAAGACAGGGGGCTGAGAACATTCAGTACTTC. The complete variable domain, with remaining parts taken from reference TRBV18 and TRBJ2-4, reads NAGVMQNPRHLVRRRGQEARLRCSPMKGHSHVYWYRQLPEEGLKFMVYLQKENIIDESGMPKERFSAEFPKEGPSILRIQQVVRGDSAAYFCASSRQGAENIQYFGAGTRLSVL.

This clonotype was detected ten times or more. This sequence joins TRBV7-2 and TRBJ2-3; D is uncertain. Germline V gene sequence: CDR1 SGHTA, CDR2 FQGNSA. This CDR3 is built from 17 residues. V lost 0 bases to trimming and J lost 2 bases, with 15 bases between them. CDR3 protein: CASSLAFTGIFTDTQYF. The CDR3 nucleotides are TGTGCCAGCAGCTTAGCCTTCACTGGGATTTTCACAGATACGCAGTATTTT.

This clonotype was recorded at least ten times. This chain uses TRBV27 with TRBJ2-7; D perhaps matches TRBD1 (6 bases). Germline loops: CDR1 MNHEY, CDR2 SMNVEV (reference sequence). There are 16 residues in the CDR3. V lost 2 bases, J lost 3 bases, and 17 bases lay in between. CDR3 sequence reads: CASSLGGRGEVYEQYF. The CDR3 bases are TGTGCCAGCAGTTTAGGGGGCAGAGGAGAGGTCTACGAGCAGTACTTC.

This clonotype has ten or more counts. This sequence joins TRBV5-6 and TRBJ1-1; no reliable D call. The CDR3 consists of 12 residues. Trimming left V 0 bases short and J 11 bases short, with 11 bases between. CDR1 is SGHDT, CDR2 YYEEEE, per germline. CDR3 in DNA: TGTGCCAGCAGCTTGGGGTCAACCCTTGCTTTCTTT. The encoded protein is CASSLGSTLAFF.

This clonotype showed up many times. Here the CDR3 DNA reads TGTGCCAGCAGCCCGGACAGGGGACGACAAGAGACCCAGTACTTC. Protein sequence: CASSPDRGRQETQYF. The chain joins TRBV7-9 to TRBJ2-5; the match to TRBD1 covers 9 bases. Germline loops: CDR1 SEHNR, CDR2 FQNEAQ (reference sequence). The ends lost 5 bases at V and 2 bases at J; junction bases unmatched: 6. The CDR3 extends over 15 amino acids.

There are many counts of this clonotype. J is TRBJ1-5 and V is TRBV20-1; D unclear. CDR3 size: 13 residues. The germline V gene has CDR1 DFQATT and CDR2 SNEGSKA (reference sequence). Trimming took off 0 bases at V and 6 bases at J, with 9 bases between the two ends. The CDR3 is CSARDGVLQPQHF. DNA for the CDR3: TGCAGTGCTAGAGATGGAGTACTTCAGCCCCAGCATTTT.

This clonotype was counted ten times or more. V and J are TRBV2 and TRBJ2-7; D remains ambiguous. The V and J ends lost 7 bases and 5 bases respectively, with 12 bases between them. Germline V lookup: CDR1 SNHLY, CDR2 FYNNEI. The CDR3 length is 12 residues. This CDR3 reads CASKRLFDEQYF. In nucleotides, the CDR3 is TGTGCCAGCAAACGCTTGTTTGACGAGCAGTACTTC.

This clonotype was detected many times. CDR3 sequence reads: CSAREGQGSYEQYF. The CDR3 DNA reads TGCAGTGCTAGAGAAGGACAGGGCTCCTACGAGCAGTACTTC. The chain is built from TRBV20-1 and TRBJ2-7, with TRBD1 matching 8 bases. J was trimmed by 0 bases and V by 0 bases; bases with no gene match: 1. CDR1 is DFQATT and CDR2 is SNEGSKA in the germline V gene (reference sequence). The CDR3 spans 14 residues.

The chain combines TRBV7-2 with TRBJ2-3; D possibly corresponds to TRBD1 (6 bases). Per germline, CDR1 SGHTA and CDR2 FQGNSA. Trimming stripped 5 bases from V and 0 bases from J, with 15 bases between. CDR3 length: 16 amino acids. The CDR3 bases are TGTGCCAGCAGCCCCTCGGGACAACCCAGCACAGATACGCAGTATTTT. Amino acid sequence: CASSPSGQPSTDTQYF.

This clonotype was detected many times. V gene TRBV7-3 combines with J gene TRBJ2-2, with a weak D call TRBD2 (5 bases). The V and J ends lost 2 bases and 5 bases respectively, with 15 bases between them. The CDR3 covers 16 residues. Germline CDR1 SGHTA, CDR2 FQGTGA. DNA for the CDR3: TGTGCCAGCAGCTTATTTGGGTCCTCGGGGACCGGGGAGCTGTTTTTT. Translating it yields CASSLFGSSGTGELFF.

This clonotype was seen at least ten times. CDR3 in amino acids: CASSLTSQFF. The CDR3 DNA reads as TGTGCCAGCAGCCTGACTTCTCAGTTCTTC. The chain carries TRBV5-5 and TRBJ2-1; D gene unclear. There are 10 residues in the CDR3. Trimming removed 4 bases from V and 13 bases from J, with 9 bases in between. Germline V CDR1 and CDR2: SGHKS, YYEKEE (reference sequence).

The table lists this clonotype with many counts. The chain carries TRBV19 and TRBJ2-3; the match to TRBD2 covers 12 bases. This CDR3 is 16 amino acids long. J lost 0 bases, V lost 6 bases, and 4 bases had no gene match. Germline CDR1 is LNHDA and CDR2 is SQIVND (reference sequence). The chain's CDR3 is CASRDGLAGSTDTQYF. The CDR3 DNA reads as TGTGCCAGTAGGGACGGACTAGCGGGGAGCACAGATACGCAGTATTTT.

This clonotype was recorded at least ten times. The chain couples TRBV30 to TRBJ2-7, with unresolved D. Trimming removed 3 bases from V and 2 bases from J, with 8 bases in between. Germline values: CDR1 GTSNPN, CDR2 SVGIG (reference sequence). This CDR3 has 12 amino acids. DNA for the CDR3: TGTGCCTGGAGCGGAACTCCCTACGAGCAGTACTTC. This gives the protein CAWSGTPYEQYF.

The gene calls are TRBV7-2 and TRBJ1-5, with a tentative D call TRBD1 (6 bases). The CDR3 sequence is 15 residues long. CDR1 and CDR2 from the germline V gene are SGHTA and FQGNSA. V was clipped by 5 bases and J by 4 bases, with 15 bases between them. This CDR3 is CASSQNGGPNQPQHF. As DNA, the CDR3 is TGTGCCAGCAGCCAAAATGGGGGCCCAAATCAGCCCCAGCATTTT.

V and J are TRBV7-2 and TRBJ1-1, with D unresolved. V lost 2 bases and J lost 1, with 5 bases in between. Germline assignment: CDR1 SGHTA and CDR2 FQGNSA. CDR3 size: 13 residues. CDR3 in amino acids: CTSSLYGNTEAFF. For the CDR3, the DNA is TGTACCAGCAGCTTATACGGGAACACTGAAGCTTTCTTT.

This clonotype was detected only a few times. Here the CDR3 reads CASSQDRGGTYEQYF. CDR3 in DNA: TGTGCCAGCAGCCAAGATCGGGGGGGGACCTACGAGCAGTACTTC. The gene calls are TRBV4-2 and TRBJ2-7; 8 positions agree with TRBD2. CDR3 length equals 15 residues. Germline loops: CDR1 LGHNA, CDR2 YNFKEQ. The trim removed 0 bases at V and 2 bases at J, leaving 3 bases unmatched.

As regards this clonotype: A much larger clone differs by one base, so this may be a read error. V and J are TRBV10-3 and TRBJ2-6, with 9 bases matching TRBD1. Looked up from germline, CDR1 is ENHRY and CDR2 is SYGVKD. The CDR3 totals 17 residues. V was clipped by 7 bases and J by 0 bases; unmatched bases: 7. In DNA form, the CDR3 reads TGTGCCATCACCCTAGGGACAGGGCCCTCTGGGGCCAACGTCCTGACTTTC. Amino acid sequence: CAITLGTGPSGANVLTF.

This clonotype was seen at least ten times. CDR3 DNA: TGCGCCAGCAGCCAAGGATTGAGCGGGACTAGCGGGAGTAAGCAGTACTTC. Translated, it gives CASSQGLSGTSGSKQYF. The chain combines TRBV4-3 with TRBJ2-7, with 14 positions matching TRBD2. Germline values: CDR1 LGHNA, CDR2 YSLEER. The CDR3 extends over 17 amino acids. Trimming removed 1 base from V and 8 bases from J; junction bases left unmatched: 10.